The clone carrying this T cell receptor (beta chain) was detected a few times. The record originates from a study of blood T cells in healthy people across ages. Primers used in a second PCR of about 6 to 11 cycles were a sample-barcoded 5' primer and a J-beta primer mix. TCRdb analysed the 5' RACE reads with MiXCR anew, one entry per CDR3 protein. The sample includes roughly 800,000 distinct CDR3 sequences, about 62% of them seen just once. Trimming removed 4 bases from V and 3 bases from J; junction bases left unmatched: 11. The CDR3 sequence is 17 residues long. Looked up from germline, CDR1 is KGHDR and CDR2 is SFDVKD.

The receptor was isolated from a man aged 30-40 years in good health. This sequence joins TRBV24-1 and TRBJ2-5, with TRBD1 matching 9 bases. The sequenced material came from blood. The CDR3 DNA reads TGTGCCACCAGTGACCTCTCGACAGGGGGTGTCGAAGAGACCCAGTACTTC. This sequence encodes CATSDLSTGGVEETQYF.